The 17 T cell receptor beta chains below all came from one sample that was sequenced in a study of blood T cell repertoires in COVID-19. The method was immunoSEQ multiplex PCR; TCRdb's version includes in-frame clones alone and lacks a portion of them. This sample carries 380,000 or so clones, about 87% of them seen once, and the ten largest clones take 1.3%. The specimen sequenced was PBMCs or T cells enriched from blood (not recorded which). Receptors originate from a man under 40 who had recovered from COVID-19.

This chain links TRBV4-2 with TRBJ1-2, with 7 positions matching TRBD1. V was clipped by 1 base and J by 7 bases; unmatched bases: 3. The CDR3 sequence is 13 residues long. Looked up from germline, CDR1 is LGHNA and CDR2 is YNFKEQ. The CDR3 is CASSQAQGTGYTF. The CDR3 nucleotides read TGTGCCAGCAGCCAAGCACAGGGGACTGGCTACACCTTC.

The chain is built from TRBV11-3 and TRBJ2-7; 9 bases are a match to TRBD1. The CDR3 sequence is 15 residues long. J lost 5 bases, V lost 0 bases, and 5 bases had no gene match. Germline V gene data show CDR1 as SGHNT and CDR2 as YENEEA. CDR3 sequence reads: CASSLDGTGNDEQYF. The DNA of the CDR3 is TGTGCCAGCAGCTTAGATGGGACAGGGAATGACGAGCAGTACTTC.

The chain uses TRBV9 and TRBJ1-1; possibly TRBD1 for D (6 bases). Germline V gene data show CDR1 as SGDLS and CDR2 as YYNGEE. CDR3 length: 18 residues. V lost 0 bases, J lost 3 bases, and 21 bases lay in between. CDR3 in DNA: TGTGCCAGCAGCGTAGAAGGGGGTGCTTACGGACCGGACACTGAAGCTTTCTTT. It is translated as CASSVEGGAYGPDTEAFF.

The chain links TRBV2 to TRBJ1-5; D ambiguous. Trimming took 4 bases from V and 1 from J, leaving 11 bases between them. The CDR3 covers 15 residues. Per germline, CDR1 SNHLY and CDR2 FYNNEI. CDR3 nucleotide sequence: TGTGCCAGCAGTGGAGACGGAGGGAGCAATCAGCCCCAGCATTTT. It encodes CASSGDGGSNQPQHF.

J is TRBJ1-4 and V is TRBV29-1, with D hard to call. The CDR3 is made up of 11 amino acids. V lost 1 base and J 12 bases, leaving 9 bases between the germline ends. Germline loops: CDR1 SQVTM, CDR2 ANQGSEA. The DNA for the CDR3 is TGCAGCGTTGAAGTCTTCGGGGAACTGTTTTTT. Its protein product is CSVEVFGELFF.

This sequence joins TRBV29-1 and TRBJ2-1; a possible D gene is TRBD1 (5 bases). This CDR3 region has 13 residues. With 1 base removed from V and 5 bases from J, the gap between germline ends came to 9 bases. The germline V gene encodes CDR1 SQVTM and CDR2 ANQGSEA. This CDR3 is CSVEGQLNNEQFF. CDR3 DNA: TGCAGCGTTGAAGGACAGCTCAACAATGAGCAGTTCTTC.

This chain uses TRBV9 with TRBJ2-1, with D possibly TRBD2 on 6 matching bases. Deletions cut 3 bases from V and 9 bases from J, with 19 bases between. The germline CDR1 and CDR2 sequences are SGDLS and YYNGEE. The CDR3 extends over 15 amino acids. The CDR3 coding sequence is TGTGCCAGCAGCGAAAGAGGTATTGGGGAGGCTGAGCAGTTCTTC. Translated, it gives CASSERGIGEAEQFF.

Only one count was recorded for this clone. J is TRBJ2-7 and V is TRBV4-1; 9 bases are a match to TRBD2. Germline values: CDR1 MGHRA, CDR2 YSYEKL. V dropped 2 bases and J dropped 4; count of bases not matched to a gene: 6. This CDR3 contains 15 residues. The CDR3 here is CASSQPSGTRYEQYF. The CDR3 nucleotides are TGCGCCAGCAGCCAACCTAGCGGGACTCGGTACGAGCAGTACTTC.

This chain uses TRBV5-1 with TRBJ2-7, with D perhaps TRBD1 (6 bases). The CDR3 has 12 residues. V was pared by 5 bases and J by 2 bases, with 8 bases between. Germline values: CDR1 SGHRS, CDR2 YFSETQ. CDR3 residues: CASSEGAYEQYF. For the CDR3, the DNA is TGCGCCAGCAGTGAGGGGGCCTACGAGCAGTACTTC.

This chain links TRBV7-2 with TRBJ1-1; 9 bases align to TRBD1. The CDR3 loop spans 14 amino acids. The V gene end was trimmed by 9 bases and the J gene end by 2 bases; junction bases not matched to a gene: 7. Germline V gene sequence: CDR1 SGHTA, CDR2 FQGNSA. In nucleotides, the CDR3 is TGTGCCAGTACACCGGGACAGGGTAACACTGAAGCTTTCTTT. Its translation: CASTPGQGNTEAFF.

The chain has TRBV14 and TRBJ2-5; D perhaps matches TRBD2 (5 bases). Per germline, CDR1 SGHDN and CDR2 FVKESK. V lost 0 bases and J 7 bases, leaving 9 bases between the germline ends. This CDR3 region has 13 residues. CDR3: CASSQDRSGTQYF. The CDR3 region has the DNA TGTGCCAGCAGCCAAGACAGGAGCGGGACCCAGTACTTC.

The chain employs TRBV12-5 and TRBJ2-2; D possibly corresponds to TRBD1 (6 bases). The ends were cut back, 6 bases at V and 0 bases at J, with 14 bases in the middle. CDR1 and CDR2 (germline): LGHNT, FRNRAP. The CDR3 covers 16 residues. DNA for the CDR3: TGTGCTAGTGGCTCCGGGACACACACGAACACCGGGGAGCTGTTTTTT. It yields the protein CASGSGTHTNTGELFF. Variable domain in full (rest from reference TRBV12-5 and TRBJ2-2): DARVTQTPRHKVTEMGQEVTMRCQPILGHNTVFWYRQTMMQGLELLAYFRNRAPLDDSGMPKDRFSAEMPDATLATLKIQPSEPRDSAVYFCASGSGTHTNTGELFFGEGSRLTVL.

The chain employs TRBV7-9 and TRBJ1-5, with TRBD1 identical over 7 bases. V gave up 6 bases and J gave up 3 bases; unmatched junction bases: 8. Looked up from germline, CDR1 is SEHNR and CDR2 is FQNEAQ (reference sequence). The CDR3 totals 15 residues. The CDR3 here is CASSSDREVNQPQHF. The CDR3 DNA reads TGTGCCAGCAGTTCAGACAGGGAGGTCAATCAGCCCCAGCATTTT.

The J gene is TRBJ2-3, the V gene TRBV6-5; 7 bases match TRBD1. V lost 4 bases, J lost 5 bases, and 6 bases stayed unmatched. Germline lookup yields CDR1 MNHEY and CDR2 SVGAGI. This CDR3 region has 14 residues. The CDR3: CASSSQGRRDTQYF. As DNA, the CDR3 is TGTGCCAGCAGTTCACAGGGGCGCAGAGATACGCAGTATTTT.

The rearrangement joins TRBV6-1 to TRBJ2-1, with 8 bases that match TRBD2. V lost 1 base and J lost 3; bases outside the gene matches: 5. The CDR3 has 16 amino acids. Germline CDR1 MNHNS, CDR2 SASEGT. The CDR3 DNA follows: TGTGCCAGCAGTGAAGTAGGCGGGGGGTTCTACAATGAGCAGTTCTTC. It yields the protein CASSEVGGGFYNEQFF.

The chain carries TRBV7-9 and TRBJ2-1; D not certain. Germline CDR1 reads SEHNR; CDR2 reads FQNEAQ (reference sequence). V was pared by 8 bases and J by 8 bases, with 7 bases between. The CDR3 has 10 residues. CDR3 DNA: TGTGCCAGCCTTGAGGATGAGCAGTTCTTC. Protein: CASLEDEQFF.

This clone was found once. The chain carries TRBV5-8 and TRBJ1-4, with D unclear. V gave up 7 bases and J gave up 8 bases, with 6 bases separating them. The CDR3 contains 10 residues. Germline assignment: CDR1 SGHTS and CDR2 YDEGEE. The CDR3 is CASSGEKLFF. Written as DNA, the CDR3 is TGTGCCAGCTCGGGGGAAAAACTGTTTTTT. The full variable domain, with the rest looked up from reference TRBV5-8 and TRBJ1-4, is EAGVTQSPTHLIKTRGQQATLRCSPISGHTSVYWYQQALGLGLQFLLWYDEGEERNRGNFPPRFSGRQFPNYSSELNVNALELEDSALYLCASSGEKLFFGSGTQLSVL.